The 10 T cell receptor beta chains in this list originate from one sample, sequenced in a study of PD-L1 blockade in urothelial cancer. Method: immunoSEQ multiplex PCR; TCRdb's copy keeps in-frame clones and lacks some. The profile shows 30,000 or so clones, 84% of them singletons. Sequencing was performed on PBMCs, taken around atezolizumab (anti-PD-L1) treatment. The source is a man aged 55 to 70 with urothelial cancer.

J is TRBJ2-2 and V is TRBV25-1; D ambiguous. Trimming pared 5 bases from V and 0 bases from J, leaving 13 bases between. The CDR3 length is 16 residues. Germline CDR1 MGHDK, CDR2 SYGVNS. CDR3 in amino acids: CASSTTKPPNTGELFF. DNA for the CDR3: TGTGCCAGCAGTACGACAAAACCTCCGAACACCGGGGAGCTGTTTTTT.

The V and J genes are TRBV7-2 and TRBJ2-7; 11 positions match TRBD2. Germline V gives CDR1 SGHTA, CDR2 FQGNSA. CDR3 length: 16 residues. The junction had 10 bases not matched to a gene; V was cut back by 5 bases and J by 4 bases. The CDR3 sequence: CASSRDSGGAKYEQYF. In DNA form, the CDR3 reads TGTGCCAGCAGCCGCGATAGCGGGGGGGCTAAATACGAGCAGTACTTC. Drawing the rest from reference TRBV7-2 and TRBJ2-7, the complete variable domain is GAGVSQSPSNKVTEKGKDVELRCDPISGHTALYWYRQSLGQGLEFLIYFQGNSAPDKSGLPSDRFSAERTGGSVSTLTIQRTQQEDSAVYLCASSRDSGGAKYEQYFGPGTRLTVT.

The chain is built from TRBV5-1 and TRBJ2-5, with TRBD1 matching over 9 bases. The CDR3 consists of 16 residues. CDR1 and CDR2 (germline): SGHRS, YFSETQ. J gave up 0 bases and V 4 bases, and 7 bases lay outside the gene matches. The CDR3 nucleotides are TGCGCCAGCAGCGTAGGGACAGGGCCCTACCAAGAGACCCAGTACTTC. Protein: CASSVGTGPYQETQYF.

As concerns this clone: The same CDR3 can be traced to other DNA sequences in this sample. The chain joins TRBV5-1 to TRBJ1-5; the match to TRBD1 covers 8 bases. CDR1 is SGHRS and CDR2 is YFSETQ in the germline V gene. The CDR3 sequence is 15 residues long. Germline trimming cut 0 bases from V and 4 bases from J; bases unmatched to any gene: 3. DNA of the CDR3: TGCGCCAGCAGCTTGGACAGGGGGGGGAATCAGCCCCAGCATTTT. Encoded protein: CASSLDRGGNQPQHF.

The gene calls are TRBV18 and TRBJ2-1; D perhaps matches TRBD2 (5 bases). Germline V gene sequence: CDR1 KGHSH, CDR2 LQKENI. CDR3 length: 15 residues. The germline V and J ends were trimmed by 6 bases and 9 bases, with 21 bases remaining between them. The CDR3 here is CASSRTTGNRIEQFF. In DNA form, the CDR3 reads TGTGCCAGCTCCCGAACCACCGGGAACAGAATTGAGCAGTTCTTC.

The gene calls are TRBV5-8 and TRBJ2-2; possibly TRBD1 for D (5 bases). With 2 bases removed from V and 4 bases from J, the gap between germline ends came to 6 bases. The CDR3 is 13 amino acids. Germline-derived CDR1 and CDR2 are SGHTS and YDEGEE. The CDR3 DNA is TGTGCCAGCAGCTTCAGGGCCACCGGGGAGCTGTTTTTT. Protein sequence: CASSFRATGELFF.

The chain employs TRBV7-3 and TRBJ1-1, with 7 bases aligning to TRBD1. CDR3 length: 13 amino acids. Per germline, CDR1 SGHTA and CDR2 FQGTGA. J was trimmed by 5 bases and V by 3 bases; bases with no gene match: 3. The CDR3 DNA reads TGTGCCAGCAGCTTGGGACAGAGTACTGAAGCTTTCTTT. This translates into CASSLGQSTEAFF.

The chain combines TRBV5-1 with TRBJ1-6, with a tentative D call TRBD1 (6 bases). Per the germline V gene, CDR1 is SGHRS and CDR2 is YFSETQ. The CDR3 spans 15 residues. Trimming stripped 0 bases from V and 8 bases from J, with 12 bases between. CDR3 protein: CASSLGRGRDSPLHF. Written as DNA, the CDR3 is TGCGCCAGCAGCTTGGGCAGGGGCAGGGATTCACCCCTCCACTTT.

The CDR3 DNA reads TGTGCCAGCAGTTTGGCTACAGGGCGGGAGACCCAGTACTTC. Translating it yields CASSLATGRETQYF. The J gene is TRBJ2-5, the V gene TRBV28; TRBD1 is a possible D gene (6 bases). This CDR3 region has 14 residues. From germline, CDR1 is MDHEN and CDR2 SYDVKM. The V end lost 3 bases, the J end lost 5 bases, and 13 bases lay between the germline ends.

V and J are TRBV7-2 and TRBJ1-2; TRBD1 might be the D (5 bases). V lost 5 bases, J lost 4 bases, and 14 bases lay in between. The CDR3 spans 14 residues. The germline V gene has CDR1 SGHTA and CDR2 FQGNSA. The CDR3 region is CASSPPGGGYGYTF. CDR3 bases: TGTGCCAGCAGCCCGCCGGGGGGGGGCTATGGCTACACCTTC.